This T cell receptor (beta chain) was identified during a study of shared clonotypes between healthy human individuals. Some clones are missing from TCRdb's copy, which holds only in-frame ones; the method was immunoSEQ multiplex PCR. The sample includes about 1.5 million clones, roughly 96% seen only once; the top ten take about 1%. The table lists this clone with a few counts. The CDR3 contains 15 residues. Germline lookup yields CDR1 LGHNA and CDR2 YNFKEQ. The V end was cut by 0 bases, the J end by 8 bases, with 15 bases between. The clonotype was recovered from a man aged 25-45 years in good health. The J gene is TRBJ2-3, the V gene TRBV4-2; D not certain. What was sequenced was naive CD4+ T cells sorted from blood. Subset noted: CD45RA+ positively selected. The CDR3 loop is CASSQDGQASPTQYF. CDR3 nucleotide sequence: TGTGCCAGCAGCCAAGACGGGCAGGCAAGCCCTACGCAGTATTTT.